Listed below are T cell receptor beta chains from one sample, sequenced in a study of OX40 agonist ivuxolimab in advanced cancers. Generated by immunoSEQ multiplex PCR, the TCRdb table keeps only in-frame clones and is missing some. The table has more than 30,000 clones, roughly 87% seen once. Specimen: CD4+ or CD8+ T cells sorted from blood, collected in a trial of the OX40 agonist ivuxolimab. These receptors all come from an adult with an advanced solid tumor such as melanoma, head and neck, liver or kidney cancer. Each CDR3 is given with its conserved first and last residue.

TRBV27 | CATEARTLVGGYTF
TRBV5-1 | CASSLAGGRAYSGANVLTF
TRBV6-1 | CASTPFRGVNTEAFF
TRBV7-2 | CASSLRYEQYF
TRBV6-1 | CASSEVSGNVIYEQYF
TRBV15 | CATSRGAGRRYEQYF
TRBV15 | CATSRDQTGPDTQYF
TRBV27 | CASSQSGEQYF
TRBV10-3 | CAIKGTGHNYGYTF
TRBV5-1 | CASSGQGNTGELFF
TRBV5-1 | CASSVRGQGTGELFF
TRBV14 | CASSQWAGTNYNEQFF
TRBV30 | CAWSANFPGQGGSPLHF
TRBV6-1 | CASSEGRAKYTEAFF
TRBV7-6 | CASSLGGHEQYF
TRBV7-2 | CASSLEVGLPYEQYF
TRBV19 | CASSNDIQEAQYF
TRBV27 | CASSLSPRVHEQFF
TRBV27 | CASSIGQAGIYEQYF
TRBV21-1 | CASSKRTESVNEQFF
TRBV6-5 | CASSSQGAPGTEAFF
TRBV5-1 | CASSLTGLSTDTQYF
TRBV2 | CASPRVRSTDTQYF
TRBV11-2 | CASSLMGLAADTQYF